This is a list of T cell receptor beta chains from one sample in a study of Ad26.COV2.S vaccination and SARS-CoV-2 variants. Measured with immunoSEQ multiplex PCR; TCRdb has only the in-frame clones, and not every one. The table records some 250,000 clones, over 75% of them present only once. The material sequenced was peripheral blood, taken in a trial of Ad26.COV2.S vaccine versus placebo. The source is a person aged 18-60 years who received the Ad26.COV2.S COVID-19 vaccine or a placebo. Both conserved end residues are part of each CDR3. A D gene is named only where the DNA matches it firmly. Rows may omit the clone size; those that give it use once, few, many or a size class.

D gene: .; CDR3 length: 14; clone size: .; J gene: TRBJ2-7; V gene: TRBV6-5; CDR3 DNA: TGTGCCAGCAGTTACGTCGGGGGAAGGGCCGAGCAGTACTTC; CDR3 protein: CASSYVGGRAEQYF
D gene: TRBD1; CDR3 length: 15; clone size: .; J gene: TRBJ2-7; V gene: TRBV11-2; CDR3 DNA: TGTGCCAGCAGCTTAGTGGGGACAGATACCTACGAGCAGTACTTC; CDR3 protein: CASSLVGTDTYEQYF
D gene: TRBD1; CDR3 length: 17; clone size: .; J gene: TRBJ2-2; V gene: TRBV6-2/TRBV6-3; CDR3 DNA: TGTGCCAGCAGTTACACCCCGGGACAGGGGGCGGACGGGGAGCTGTTTTTT; CDR3 protein: CASSYTPGQGADGELFF
D gene: .; CDR3 length: 19; clone size: .; J gene: TRBJ2-1; V gene: TRBV19; CDR3 DNA: TGTGCCAGTAGTAAGCGGGTTTCGACAGGCCCGAGCTCCTACAATGAGCAGTTCTTC; CDR3 protein: CASSKRVSTGPSSYNEQFF
D gene: TRBD2; CDR3 length: 14; clone size: .; J gene: TRBJ2-5; V gene: TRBV4-3; CDR3 DNA: TGCGCCAGCAGCCAAGATCAACTAGCGGGACCCCAGGACTTC; CDR3 protein: CASSQDQLAGPQDF
D gene: .; CDR3 length: 14; clone size: .; J gene: TRBJ2-3; V gene: TRBV7-3; CDR3 DNA: TGTGCCAGCAGCCCCATCGGAGGCCCAGATACGCAGTATTTT; CDR3 protein: CASSPIGGPDTQYF
D gene: .; CDR3 length: 15; clone size: .; J gene: TRBJ2-5; V gene: TRBV29-1; CDR3 DNA: TGCAGCGTAACTACCGGGACGGAGTACCAAGAGACCCAGTACTTC; CDR3 protein: CSVTTGTEYQETQYF
D gene: .; CDR3 length: 17; clone size: .; J gene: TRBJ1-5; V gene: TRBV5-6; CDR3 DNA: TGTGCTAGCAGCCGATCCGAGACAGGTTCTCTGCGACAGCCCCAGCATTTT; CDR3 protein: CASSRSETGSLRQPQHF
D gene: .; CDR3 length: 13; clone size: .; J gene: TRBJ1-1; V gene: TRBV11-3; CDR3 DNA: TGTGCCAGCAGCCAACAATGGAACACTGAAGCTTTCTTT; CDR3 protein: CASSQQWNTEAFF
D gene: TRBD1; CDR3 length: 13; clone size: .; J gene: TRBJ1-2; V gene: TRBV29-1; CDR3 DNA: TGCAGCGTTGGACAGGGGGCCAACTATGGCTACACCTTC; CDR3 protein: CSVGQGANYGYTF
D gene: .; CDR3 length: 14; clone size: .; J gene: TRBJ2-7; V gene: TRBV5-1; CDR3 DNA: TGCGCCAGCAGCCTACAGGGACTCTCCTACGAGCAGTACTTC; CDR3 protein: CASSLQGLSYEQYF
D gene: .; CDR3 length: 13; clone size: .; J gene: TRBJ2-5; V gene: TRBV28; CDR3 DNA: TGTGCCAGCACCACTTTTGAGGGGGAGACCCAGTACTTC; CDR3 protein: CASTTFEGETQYF
D gene: .; CDR3 length: 10; clone size: once; J gene: TRBJ2-7; V gene: TRBV29-1; CDR3 DNA: TGCAGCGTTGAATCCGACGAGCAGTACTTC; CDR3 protein: CSVESDEQYF
D gene: .; CDR3 length: 13; clone size: .; J gene: TRBJ2-3; V gene: TRBV5-1; CDR3 DNA: TGCGCCAGCAGCGGGGGACCCACAGATACGCAGTATTTT; CDR3 protein: CASSGGPTDTQYF
D gene: TRBD2; CDR3 length: 15; clone size: .; J gene: TRBJ2-3; V gene: TRBV27; CDR3 DNA: TGTGCCAGCAGTCTTCTAGCGGGAGTGGCAGATACGCAGTATTTT; CDR3 protein: CASSLLAGVADTQYF
D gene: .; CDR3 length: 12; clone size: .; J gene: TRBJ1-2; V gene: TRBV12-3/TRBV12-4; CDR3 DNA: TGTGCCAGCAGTCCCCAGGGTTTTGGCTACACCTTC; CDR3 protein: CASSPQGFGYTF
D gene: .; CDR3 length: 14; clone size: .; J gene: TRBJ2-5; V gene: TRBV3-1/TRBV3-2; CDR3 DNA: TGTGCCAGCAGCCAAGACAGGTACCAAGAGACCCAGTACTTC; CDR3 protein: CASSQDRYQETQYF
D gene: .; CDR3 length: 14; clone size: .; J gene: TRBJ1-2; V gene: TRBV3-1/TRBV3-2; CDR3 DNA: TGTGCCAGCAGCCAAGGAGGGGGGAACTATGGCTACACCTTC; CDR3 protein: CASSQGGGNYGYTF
D gene: .; CDR3 length: 15; clone size: .; J gene: TRBJ1-5; V gene: TRBV16; CDR3 DNA: TGTGCCAGCAGCCACTTGGGGGACCCCAATCAGCCCCAGCATTTT; CDR3 protein: CASSHLGDPNQPQHF
D gene: .; CDR3 length: 15; clone size: .; J gene: TRBJ2-5; V gene: TRBV6-2/TRBV6-3; CDR3 DNA: TGTGCCAGCAGTTACCCCCGGGGGCGGCAAGAGACCCAGTACTTC; CDR3 protein: CASSYPRGRQETQYF
D gene: TRBD2; CDR3 length: 12; clone size: .; J gene: TRBJ2-7; V gene: TRBV7-2; CDR3 DNA: TGTGCCAGCGGTCCGGGGAGGGGCGAGCAGTACTTC; CDR3 protein: CASGPGRGEQYF
D gene: .; CDR3 length: 13; clone size: .; J gene: TRBJ1-2; V gene: TRBV2; CDR3 DNA: TGTGCCAGCAGACCTGGGACGGACTATGGCTACACCTTC; CDR3 protein: CASRPGTDYGYTF
D gene: TRBD1; CDR3 length: 14; clone size: .; J gene: TRBJ2-7; V gene: TRBV9; CDR3 DNA: TGTGCCAGCAGCTCCACGGGACAGTCCTACGAGCAGTACTTC; CDR3 protein: CASSSTGQSYEQYF
D gene: .; CDR3 length: 16; clone size: .; J gene: TRBJ2-7; V gene: TRBV30; CDR3 DNA: TGTGCCTGGAGTACCGGCCGAGACAACCAAGGCTACGAGCAGTACTTC; CDR3 protein: CAWSTGRDNQGYEQYF
D gene: .; CDR3 length: 13; clone size: .; J gene: TRBJ2-7; V gene: TRBV29-1; CDR3 DNA: TGCAGCGCCGCCGCAGTCCTAGGCTACGAGCAGTACTTC; CDR3 protein: CSAAAVLGYEQYF
D gene: .; CDR3 length: 16; clone size: .; J gene: TRBJ2-2; V gene: TRBV7-2; CDR3 DNA: TGTGCCAGCAGCGTCTCGCAAGGGGCCAACACCGGGGAGCTGTTTTTT; CDR3 protein: CASSVSQGANTGELFF
D gene: .; CDR3 length: 15; clone size: .; J gene: TRBJ1-2; V gene: TRBV7-2; CDR3 DNA: TGTGCCAGCAGCTTAGCGCATAGACAGGACTATGGCTACACCTTC; CDR3 protein: CASSLAHRQDYGYTF
D gene: .; CDR3 length: 13; clone size: .; J gene: TRBJ1-2; V gene: TRBV7-9; CDR3 DNA: TGTGCCAGGACCTTTGGACACCAATATGGCTACACCTTC; CDR3 protein: CARTFGHQYGYTF
D gene: .; CDR3 length: 11; clone size: .; J gene: TRBJ1-4; V gene: TRBV12-3/TRBV12-4; CDR3 DNA: TGTGCCAGCAGTTTGGGGGAAAAACTGTTTTTT; CDR3 protein: CASSLGEKLFF
D gene: TRBD1; CDR3 length: 16; clone size: .; J gene: TRBJ1-6; V gene: TRBV6-5; CDR3 DNA: TGTGCCAGCAGTTCGTCTGGACAGGCGATTAATTCACCCCTCCACTTT; CDR3 protein: CASSSSGQAINSPLHF
D gene: .; CDR3 length: 15; clone size: .; J gene: TRBJ2-3; V gene: TRBV11-1; CDR3 DNA: TGTGCCAGCAGCTTAAGCATTGAACTAGCAAGTACGCAGTATTTT; CDR3 protein: CASSLSIELASTQYF
D gene: .; CDR3 length: 15; clone size: .; J gene: TRBJ1-5; V gene: TRBV6-5; CDR3 DNA: TGTGCCAGCAGACCCATCGGGACACCAAATCAGCCCCAGCATTTT; CDR3 protein: CASRPIGTPNQPQHF
D gene: TRBD1; CDR3 length: 15; clone size: .; J gene: TRBJ1-2; V gene: TRBV28; CDR3 DNA: TGTGCCAGCAGCAAACCGGGACAGGGGAACTATGGCTACACCTTC; CDR3 protein: CASSKPGQGNYGYTF
D gene: TRBD1; CDR3 length: 16; clone size: .; J gene: TRBJ2-3; V gene: TRBV7-3; CDR3 DNA: TGTGCCGCAGAGACCGGGACAGGAATCATATCAGATACGCAGTATTTT; CDR3 protein: CAAETGTGIISDTQYF
D gene: .; CDR3 length: 14; clone size: .; J gene: TRBJ2-7; V gene: TRBV6-1; CDR3 DNA: TGTGCCAGCAGTTATTCCGGGGAAAAAGGAGAGCAGTACTTC; CDR3 protein: CASSYSGEKGEQYF
D gene: TRBD2; CDR3 length: 17; clone size: .; J gene: TRBJ2-1; V gene: TRBV5-1; CDR3 DNA: TGCGCCAGCTCCAAGCCAGCGGGGTCGAGCTCCTACAATGAGCAGTTCTTC; CDR3 protein: CASSKPAGSSSYNEQFF
D gene: TRBD1; CDR3 length: 15; clone size: .; J gene: TRBJ2-7; V gene: TRBV27; CDR3 DNA: TGTGCCAGCAGTTCTGGGACAGGGTATGCCTACGAGCAGTACTTC; CDR3 protein: CASSSGTGYAYEQYF
D gene: TRBD2; CDR3 length: 16; clone size: .; J gene: TRBJ2-7; V gene: TRBV28; CDR3 DNA: TGTGCCAGCAGTCCCGGTTTAGCGGGGGGTCTCTACGAGCAGTACTTC; CDR3 protein: CASSPGLAGGLYEQYF
D gene: .; CDR3 length: 13; clone size: .; J gene: TRBJ1-2; V gene: TRBV5-4; CDR3 DNA: TGTGCCAGCAGCTTGGATAGAAACTATGGCTACACCTTC; CDR3 protein: CASSLDRNYGYTF
D gene: TRBD2; CDR3 length: 13; clone size: once; J gene: TRBJ2-7; V gene: TRBV2; CDR3 DNA: TGTGCCAGCACCCCCGGGGGGACTCGGGTTGAGTACTTC; CDR3 protein: CASTPGGTRVEYF